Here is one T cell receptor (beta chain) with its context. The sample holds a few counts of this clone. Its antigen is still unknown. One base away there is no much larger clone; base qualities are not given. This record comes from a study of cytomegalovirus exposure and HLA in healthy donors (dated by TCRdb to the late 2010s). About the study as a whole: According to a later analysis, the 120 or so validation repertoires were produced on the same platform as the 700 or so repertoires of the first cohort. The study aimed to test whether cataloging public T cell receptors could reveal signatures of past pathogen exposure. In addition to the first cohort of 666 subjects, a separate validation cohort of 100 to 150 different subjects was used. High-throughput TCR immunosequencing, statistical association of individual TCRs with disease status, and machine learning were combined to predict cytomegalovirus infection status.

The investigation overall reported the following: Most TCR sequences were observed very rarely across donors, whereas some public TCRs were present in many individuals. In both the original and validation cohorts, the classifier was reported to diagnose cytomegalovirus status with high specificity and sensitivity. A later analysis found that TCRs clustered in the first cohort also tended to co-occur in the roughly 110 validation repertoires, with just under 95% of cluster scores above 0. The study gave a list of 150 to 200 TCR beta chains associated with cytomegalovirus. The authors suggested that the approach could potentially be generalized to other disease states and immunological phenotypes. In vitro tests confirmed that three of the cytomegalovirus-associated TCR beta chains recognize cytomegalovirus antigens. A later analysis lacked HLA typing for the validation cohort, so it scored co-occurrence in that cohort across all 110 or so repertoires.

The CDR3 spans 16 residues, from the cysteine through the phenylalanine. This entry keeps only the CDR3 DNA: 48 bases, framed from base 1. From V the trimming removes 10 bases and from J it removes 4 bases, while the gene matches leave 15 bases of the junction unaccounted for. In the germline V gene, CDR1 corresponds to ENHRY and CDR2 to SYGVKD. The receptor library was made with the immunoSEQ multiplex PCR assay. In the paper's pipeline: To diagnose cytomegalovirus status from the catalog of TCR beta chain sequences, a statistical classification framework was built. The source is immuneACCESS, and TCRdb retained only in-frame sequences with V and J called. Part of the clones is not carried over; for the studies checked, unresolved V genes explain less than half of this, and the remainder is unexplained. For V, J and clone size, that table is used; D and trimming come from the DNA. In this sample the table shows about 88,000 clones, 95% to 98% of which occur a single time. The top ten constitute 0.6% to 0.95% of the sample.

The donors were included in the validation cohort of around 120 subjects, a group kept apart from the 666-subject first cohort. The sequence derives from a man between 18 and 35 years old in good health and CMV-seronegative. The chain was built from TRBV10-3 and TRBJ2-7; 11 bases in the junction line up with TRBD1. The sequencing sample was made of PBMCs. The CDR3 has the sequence CATGDRGLSPSYEQYF. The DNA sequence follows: TGTGCCACGGGGGACAGGGGGTTGAGCCCCTCTTACGAGCAGTACTTC.